This T cell receptor beta chain appears in the sequencing data of a study of vaccination effects on CD4 cells after COVID-19. Across the whole study: Either the mRNA-1273 or the BNT162b2 vaccine was given to participants as two doses.

Note on this clone: Its antigen remains unknown.

This table comes from immunoSEQ multiplex PCR, and its TCRdb copy is limited to in-frame clones, with some not included. Of around 28,000 clones detected, more than 60% appear once; the ten largest clones hold approximately 31%. Sequencing in the ViraFEST assay came after antigen-specific CD4+ T cells had been expanded with viral peptide pools, which were used to stimulate PBMC. The culture ran for nine to ten days, and then CD4+ T cells were isolated. According to the study, vaccine recipients showed no prior SARS-CoV-2 infection and negative nucleocapsid antibodies. The clonotype was recovered from a human donor who received a COVID-19 vaccine. This sample comprised CD4+ T cells from PBMCs cultured with SARS-CoV-2 spike peptides, obtained before COVID-19 vaccination.

CDR3 DNA: TGTGCCAGCAGTTATTCGGAATCTGGGGCCAACGTCCTGACTTTC. Protein product: CASSYSESGANVLTF. This chain links TRBV6-5 with TRBJ2-6; D gene unclear. V was clipped by 3 bases and J by 1 base, with 7 bases between them. The CDR3 is 15 residues long. The germline gives CDR1 MNHEY, CDR2 SVGAGI.